Sequencing of this TCR beta chain was carried out in a study of T cell responses to AZD1222 COVID-19 vaccine. About the research overall: Second-dose recipients at about 4 or about 12 weeks were treated as one pooled group. General study results and limits: Baseline antibody screening turned up just a handful of seropositive AZD1222 recipients.

Points on this clone: Its antigen is unknown.

CDR1 SGHNT and CDR2 YYREEE come from the germline V gene (reference sequence). Between the trimmed V and J ends, which lost 4 bases and 0 bases, there was a span of 14 bases. The CDR3 contains 16 residues. This table comes from immunoSEQ multiplex PCR, and its TCRdb copy is limited to in-frame clones, with some not included. The sample carries approximately 160,000 clones, roughly nine tenths recorded once. The receptor was isolated from an adult in good health. This sequence joins TRBV5-4 and TRBJ2-1; tentative D call: TRBD1 (6 bases). The input for sequencing was peripheral blood, taken on day 0 of AZD1222 vaccination. The CDR3 sequence is CASSLEGGSSYNEQFF. For the CDR3, the DNA is TGTGCCAGCAGCCTAGAAGGGGGAAGCTCCTACAATGAGCAGTTCTTC. Based on the CDR3 plus reference TRBV5-4 and TRBJ2-1, the full variable domain is ETGVTQSPTHLIKTRGQQVTLRCSSQSGHNTVSWYQQALGQGPQFIFQYYREEENGRGNFPPRFSGLQFPNYSSELNVNALELDDSALYLCASSLEGGSSYNEQFFGPGTRLTVL.